This T cell receptor (beta chain) emerged from a study of blood T cell repertoires in COVID-19. Germline loops: CDR1 LNHDA, CDR2 SQIVND (reference sequence). This CDR3 region has 13 residues. Trimming removed 9 bases from V and 6 bases from J, with 17 bases in between. Sequencing used immunoSEQ multiplex PCR; TCRdb keeps in-frame clones, though not all of them. The sample yields 45,000 to 70,000 clones, around 70% seen once. This sequence was found in a woman aged 45-60 years with active or convalescent COVID-19. This chain uses TRBV19 with TRBJ1-2; a weak D match, TRBD1 (6 bases). The sample comprised peripheral blood. CDR3 sequence: CASHRDWDDGYTF. The CDR3 DNA reads as TGTGCCAGCCACAGGGATTGGGATGATGGCTACACCTTC.